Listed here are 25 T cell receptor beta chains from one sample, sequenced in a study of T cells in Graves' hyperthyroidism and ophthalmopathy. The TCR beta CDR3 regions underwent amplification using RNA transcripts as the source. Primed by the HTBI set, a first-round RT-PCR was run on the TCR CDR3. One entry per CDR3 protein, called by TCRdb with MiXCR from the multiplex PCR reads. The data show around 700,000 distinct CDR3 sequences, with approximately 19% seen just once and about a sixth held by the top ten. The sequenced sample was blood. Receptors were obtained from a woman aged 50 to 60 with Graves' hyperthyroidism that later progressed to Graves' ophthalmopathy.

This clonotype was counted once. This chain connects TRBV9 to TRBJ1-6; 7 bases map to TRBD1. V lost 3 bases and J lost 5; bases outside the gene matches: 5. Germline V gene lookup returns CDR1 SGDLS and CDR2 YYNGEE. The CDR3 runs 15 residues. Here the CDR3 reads CASSARDRNNSPLHF. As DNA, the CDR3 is TGTGCCAGCAGCGCCCGGGACAGAAATAATTCACCCCTCCACTTT.

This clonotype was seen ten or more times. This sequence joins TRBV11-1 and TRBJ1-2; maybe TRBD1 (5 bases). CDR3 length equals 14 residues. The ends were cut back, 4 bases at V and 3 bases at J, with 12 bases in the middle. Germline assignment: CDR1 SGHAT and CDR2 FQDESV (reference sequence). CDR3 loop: CASSYGREDYGYTF. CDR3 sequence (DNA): TGTGCCAGCAGCTATGGCAGGGAGGACTATGGCTACACCTTC.

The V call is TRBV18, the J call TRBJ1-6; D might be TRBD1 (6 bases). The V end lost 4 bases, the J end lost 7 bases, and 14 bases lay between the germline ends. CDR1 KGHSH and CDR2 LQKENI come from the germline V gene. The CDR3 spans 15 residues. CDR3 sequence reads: CASSLDEGENSPLHF. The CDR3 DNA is TGTGCCAGCTCACTGGATGAGGGGGAGAATTCACCCCTCCACTTT.

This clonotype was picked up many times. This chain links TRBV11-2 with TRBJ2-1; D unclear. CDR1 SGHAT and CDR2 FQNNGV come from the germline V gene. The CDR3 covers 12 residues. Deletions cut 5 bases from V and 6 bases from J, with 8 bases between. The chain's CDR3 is CASSRLTNEQFF. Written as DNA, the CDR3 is TGTGCCAGCAGCAGATTGACCAATGAGCAGTTCTTC.

For the CDR3, the DNA is TGTGCCAGCAGCTTGGTAGCCAAAAACATTCAGTACTTC. Protein: CASSLVAKNIQYF. The chain is built from TRBV11-1 and TRBJ2-4, with unresolved D. This CDR3 contains 13 residues. Trimming cost V 3 bases and J 0 bases, with 3 bases left between them. From germline, CDR1 is SGHAT and CDR2 FQDESV (reference sequence). The whole variable domain, filled in from reference TRBV11-1 and TRBJ2-4, reads EAEVAQSPRYKITEKSQAVAFWCDPISGHATLYWYRQILGQGPELLVQFQDESVVDDSQLPKDRFSAERLKGVDSTLKIQPAELGDSAMYLCASSLVAKNIQYFGAGTRLSVL.

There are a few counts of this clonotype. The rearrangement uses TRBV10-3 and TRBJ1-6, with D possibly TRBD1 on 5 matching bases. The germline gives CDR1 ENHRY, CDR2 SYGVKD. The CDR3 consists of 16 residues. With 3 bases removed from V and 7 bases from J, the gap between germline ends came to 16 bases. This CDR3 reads CAISDLGGNLNSPLHF. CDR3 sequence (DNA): TGTGCCATCAGTGATCTCGGGGGGAATCTAAATTCACCCCTCCACTTT.

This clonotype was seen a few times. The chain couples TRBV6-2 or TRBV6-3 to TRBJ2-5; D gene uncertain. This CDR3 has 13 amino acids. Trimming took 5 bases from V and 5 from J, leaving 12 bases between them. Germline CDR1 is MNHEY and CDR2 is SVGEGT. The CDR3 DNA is TGTGCCAGCAGTGCCTTAGCCCCGGAGACCCAGTACTTC. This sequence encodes CASSALAPETQYF.

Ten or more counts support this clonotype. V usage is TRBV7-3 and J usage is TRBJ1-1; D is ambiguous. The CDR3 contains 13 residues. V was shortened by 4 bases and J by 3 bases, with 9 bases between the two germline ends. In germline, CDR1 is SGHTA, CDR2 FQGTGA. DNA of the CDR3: TGTGCCAGCAGCTATAATGTTGACACTGAAGCTTTCTTT. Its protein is CASSYNVDTEAFF.

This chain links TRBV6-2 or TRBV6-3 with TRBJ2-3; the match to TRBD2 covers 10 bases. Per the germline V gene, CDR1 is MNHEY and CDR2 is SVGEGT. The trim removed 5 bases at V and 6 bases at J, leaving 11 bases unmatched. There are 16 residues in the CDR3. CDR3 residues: CASSPQPSGGWDTQYF. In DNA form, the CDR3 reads TGTGCCAGCAGTCCCCAGCCTAGCGGGGGCTGGGATACGCAGTATTTT.

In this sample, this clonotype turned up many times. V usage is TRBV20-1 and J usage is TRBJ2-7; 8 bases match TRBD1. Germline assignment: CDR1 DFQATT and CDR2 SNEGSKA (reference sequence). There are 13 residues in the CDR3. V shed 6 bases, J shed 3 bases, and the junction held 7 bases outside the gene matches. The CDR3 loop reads CSALGTGVYEQYF. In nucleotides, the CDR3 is TGCAGTGCGCTCGGGACAGGTGTCTACGAGCAGTACTTC.

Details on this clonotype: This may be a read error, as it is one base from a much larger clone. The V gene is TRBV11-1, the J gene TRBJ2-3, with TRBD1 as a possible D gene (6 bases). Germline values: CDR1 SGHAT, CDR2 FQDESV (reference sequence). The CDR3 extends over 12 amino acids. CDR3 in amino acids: CAGSPTGDTQYF. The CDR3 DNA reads TGTGCCGGCAGCCCCACAGGGGATACGCAGTATTTT. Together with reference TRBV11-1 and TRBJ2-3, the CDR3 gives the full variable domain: EAEVAQSPRYKITEKSQAVAFWCDPISGHATLYWYRQILGQGPELLVQFQDESVVDDSQLPKDRFSAERLKGVDSTLKIQPAELGDSAMYLCAGSPTGDTQYFGPGTRLTVL.

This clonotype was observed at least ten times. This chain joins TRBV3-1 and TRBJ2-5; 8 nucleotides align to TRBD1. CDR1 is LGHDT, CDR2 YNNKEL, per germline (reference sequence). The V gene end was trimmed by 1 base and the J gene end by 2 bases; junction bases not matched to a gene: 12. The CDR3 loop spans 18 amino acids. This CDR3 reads CASSQVRTGMGLQETQYF. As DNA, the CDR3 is TGTGCCAGCAGCCAAGTTAGGACAGGGATGGGACTTCAAGAGACCCAGTACTTC.

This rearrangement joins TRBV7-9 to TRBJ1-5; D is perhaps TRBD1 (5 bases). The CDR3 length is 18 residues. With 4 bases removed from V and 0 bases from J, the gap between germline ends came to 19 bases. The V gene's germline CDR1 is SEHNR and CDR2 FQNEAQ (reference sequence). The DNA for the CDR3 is TGTGCCAGCAGCTCCAACGGACATCTGACTGATAGCAATCAGCCCCAGCATTTT. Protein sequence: CASSSNGHLTDSNQPQHF.

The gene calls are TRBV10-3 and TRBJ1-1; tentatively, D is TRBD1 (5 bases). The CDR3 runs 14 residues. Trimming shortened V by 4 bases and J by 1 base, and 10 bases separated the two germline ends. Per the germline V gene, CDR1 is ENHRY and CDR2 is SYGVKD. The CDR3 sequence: CAISVVGANTEAFF. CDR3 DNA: TGTGCCATCAGTGTGGTAGGGGCGAACACTGAAGCTTTCTTT.

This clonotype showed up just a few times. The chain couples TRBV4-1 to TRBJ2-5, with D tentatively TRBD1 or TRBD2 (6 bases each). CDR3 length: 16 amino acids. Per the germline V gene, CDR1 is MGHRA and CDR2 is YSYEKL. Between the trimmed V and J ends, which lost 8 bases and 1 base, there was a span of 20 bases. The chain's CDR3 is CASQMGGLGSQETQYF. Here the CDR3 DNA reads TGCGCCAGCCAAATGGGGGGCTTGGGCTCCCAAGAGACCCAGTACTTC.

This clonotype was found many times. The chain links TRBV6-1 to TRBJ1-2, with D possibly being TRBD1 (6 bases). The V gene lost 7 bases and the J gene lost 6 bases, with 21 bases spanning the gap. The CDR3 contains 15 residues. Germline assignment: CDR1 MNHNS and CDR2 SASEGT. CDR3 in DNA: TGTGCCAGCACCCAGAGGAGGGGGGGAGAGAATGGCTACACCTTC. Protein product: CASTQRRGGENGYTF.

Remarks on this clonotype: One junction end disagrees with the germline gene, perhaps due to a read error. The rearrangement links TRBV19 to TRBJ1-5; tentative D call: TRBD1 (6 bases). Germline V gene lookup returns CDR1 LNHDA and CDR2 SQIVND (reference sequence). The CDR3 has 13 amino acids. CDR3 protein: CTSRTTGNQPQHF. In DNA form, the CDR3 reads TGTACCAGTAGGACTACAGGGAATCAGCCCCAGCATTTT.

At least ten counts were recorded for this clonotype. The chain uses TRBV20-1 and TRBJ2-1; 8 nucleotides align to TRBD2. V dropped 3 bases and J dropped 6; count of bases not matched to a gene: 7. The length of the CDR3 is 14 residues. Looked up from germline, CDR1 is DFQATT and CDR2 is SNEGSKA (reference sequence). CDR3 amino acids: CSASGSGAGNEQFF. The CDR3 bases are TGCAGTGCTAGTGGTAGCGGGGCTGGCAATGAGCAGTTCTTC.

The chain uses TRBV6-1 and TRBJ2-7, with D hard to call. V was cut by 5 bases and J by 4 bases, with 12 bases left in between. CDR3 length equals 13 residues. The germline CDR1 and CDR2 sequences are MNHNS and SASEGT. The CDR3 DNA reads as TGTGCCAGCAGTAAGGGATTGGGATACGAGCAGTACTTC. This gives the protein CASSKGLGYEQYF.

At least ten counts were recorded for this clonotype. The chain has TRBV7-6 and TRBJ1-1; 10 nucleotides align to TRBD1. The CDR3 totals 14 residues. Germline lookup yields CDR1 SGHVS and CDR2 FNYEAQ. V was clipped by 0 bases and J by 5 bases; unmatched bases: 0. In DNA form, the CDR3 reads TGTGCCAGCAGCTTAGCGGGACAGGGGACTGAAGCTTTCTTT. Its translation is CASSLAGQGTEAFF.

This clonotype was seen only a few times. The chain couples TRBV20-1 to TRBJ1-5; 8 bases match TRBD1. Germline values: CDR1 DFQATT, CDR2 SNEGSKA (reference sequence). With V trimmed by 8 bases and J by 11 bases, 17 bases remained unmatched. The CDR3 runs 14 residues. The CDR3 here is CSTQRTGPRPSQHF. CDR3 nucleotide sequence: TGCAGTACTCAACGGACAGGGCCCCGCCCGTCCCAGCATTTT.

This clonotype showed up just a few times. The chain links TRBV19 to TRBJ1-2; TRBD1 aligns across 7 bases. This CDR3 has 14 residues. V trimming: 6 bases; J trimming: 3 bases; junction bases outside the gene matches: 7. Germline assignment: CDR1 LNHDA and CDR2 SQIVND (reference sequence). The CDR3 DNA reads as TGTGCCAGTAGGCGACAGGGAGAGGACTATGGCTACACCTTC. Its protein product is CASRRQGEDYGYTF.

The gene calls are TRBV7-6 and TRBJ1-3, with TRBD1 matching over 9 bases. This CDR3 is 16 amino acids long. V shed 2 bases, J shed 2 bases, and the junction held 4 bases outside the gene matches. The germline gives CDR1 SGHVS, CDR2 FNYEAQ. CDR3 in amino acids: CASSLMDRGTGNTIYF. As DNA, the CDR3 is TGTGCCAGCAGCTTAATGGACAGGGGCACTGGAAACACCATATATTTT.

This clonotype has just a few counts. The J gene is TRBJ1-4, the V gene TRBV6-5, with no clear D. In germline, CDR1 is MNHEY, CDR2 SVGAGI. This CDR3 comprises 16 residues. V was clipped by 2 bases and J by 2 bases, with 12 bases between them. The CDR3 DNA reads TGTGCCAGCAGTTACCCACGGAGGGCGACTAATGAAAAACTGTTTTTT. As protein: CASSYPRRATNEKLFF.

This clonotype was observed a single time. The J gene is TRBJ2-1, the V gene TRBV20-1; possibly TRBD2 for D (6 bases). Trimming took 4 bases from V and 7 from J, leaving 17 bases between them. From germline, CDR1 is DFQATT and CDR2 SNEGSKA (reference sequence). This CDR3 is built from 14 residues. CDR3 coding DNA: TGCAGTGCTAACGGCGGACGGGGGATAAATGAGCAGTTCTTC. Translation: CSANGGRGINEQFF.